This T cell receptor beta chain is from a study of cytomegalovirus exposure and HLA in healthy donors. For the study at large: There were 300 to 400 genotyped donors. Of these, roughly 80% fell in the genetic ancestry cluster associated with self-reported Caucasian donors. Overall study results and limits: Later analysis identified some 16,000 TCR beta sequences associated with HLA alleles, using a false discovery rate threshold of 0.05. An analysis was carried out at a later point. It showed that HLA-associated TCR beta chains were more clonally expanded than equally common non-associated chains.

For this clone: Its matching antigen is unknown.

Losses at the gene ends were 2 bases for V and 5 bases for J; bases not matched to a gene: 6. Germline loops: CDR1 SNHLY, CDR2 FYNNEI. The CDR3 spans 15 residues. The PCR employed 60 Vbeta primers together with 13 Jbeta primers. Sequencing was performed with immunoSEQ multiplex PCR; in TCRdb, only in-frame clones are kept and a portion is missing. This table holds over 65,000 clones, roughly 80% found once. Unrecorded immune exposure was likely among donors, who were nominally healthy when sampled. The sample was PBMCs. The receptor was isolated from a man between 40 and 49 years old in good health and CMV-seronegative. This sequence joins TRBV2 and TRBJ2-5, with 9 bases matching TRBD1. This CDR3 is CASSEYRGRVETQYF. In DNA, the CDR3 is TGTGCCAGCAGTGAATACAGGGGGCGTGTGGAGACCCAGTACTTC.